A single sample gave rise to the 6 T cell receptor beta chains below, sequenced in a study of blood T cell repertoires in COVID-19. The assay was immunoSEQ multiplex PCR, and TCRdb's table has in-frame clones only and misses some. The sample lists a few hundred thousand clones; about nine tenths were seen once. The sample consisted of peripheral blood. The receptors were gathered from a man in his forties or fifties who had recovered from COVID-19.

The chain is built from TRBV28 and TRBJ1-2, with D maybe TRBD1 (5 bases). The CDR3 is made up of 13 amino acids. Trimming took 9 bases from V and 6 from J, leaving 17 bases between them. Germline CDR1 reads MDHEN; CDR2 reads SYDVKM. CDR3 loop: CASGMSGKDGYTF. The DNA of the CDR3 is TGTGCCAGTGGAATGTCAGGGAAGGATGGCTACACCTTC.

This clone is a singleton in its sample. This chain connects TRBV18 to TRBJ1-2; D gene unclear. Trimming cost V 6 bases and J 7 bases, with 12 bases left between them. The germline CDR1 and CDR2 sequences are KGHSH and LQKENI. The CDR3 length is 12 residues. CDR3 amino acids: CASSRIDGGYTF. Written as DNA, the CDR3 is TGTGCCAGCTCGCGTATTGATGGTGGCTACACCTTC.

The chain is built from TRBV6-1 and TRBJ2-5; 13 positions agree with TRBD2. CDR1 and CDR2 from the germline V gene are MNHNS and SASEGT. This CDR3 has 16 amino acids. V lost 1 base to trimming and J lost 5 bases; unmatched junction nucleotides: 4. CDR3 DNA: TGTGCCAGCAGTGAAGGACTAGCGGGGGGTGGGGAGACCCAGTACTTC. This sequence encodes CASSEGLAGGGETQYF.

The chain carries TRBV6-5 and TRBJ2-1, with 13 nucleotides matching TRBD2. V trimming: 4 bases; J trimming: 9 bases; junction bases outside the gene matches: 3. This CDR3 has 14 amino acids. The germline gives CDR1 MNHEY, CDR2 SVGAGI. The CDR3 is CASSLGLAGIEQFF. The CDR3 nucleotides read TGTGCCAGCAGTTTGGGACTAGCGGGGATTGAGCAGTTCTTC.

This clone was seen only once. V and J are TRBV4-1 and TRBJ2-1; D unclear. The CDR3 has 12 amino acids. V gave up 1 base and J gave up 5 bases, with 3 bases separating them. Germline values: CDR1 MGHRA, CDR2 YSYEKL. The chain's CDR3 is CASSQAHNEQFF. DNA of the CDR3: TGCGCCAGCAGCCAAGCTCACAATGAGCAGTTCTTC.

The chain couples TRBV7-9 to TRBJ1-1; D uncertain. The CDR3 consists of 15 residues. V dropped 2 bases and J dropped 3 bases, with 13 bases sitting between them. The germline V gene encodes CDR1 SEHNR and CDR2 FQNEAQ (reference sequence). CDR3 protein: CASSLMGPIDTEAFF. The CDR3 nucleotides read TGTGCCAGCAGCTTAATGGGCCCCATTGACACTGAAGCTTTCTTT.